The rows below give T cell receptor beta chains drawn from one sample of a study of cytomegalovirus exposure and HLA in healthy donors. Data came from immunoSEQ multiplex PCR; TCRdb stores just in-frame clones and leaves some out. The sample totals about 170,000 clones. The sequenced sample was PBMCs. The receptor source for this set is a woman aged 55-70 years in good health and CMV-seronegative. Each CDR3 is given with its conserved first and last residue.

CDR3aa: CAISGQSNQPQHF
j_gene: TRBJ1-5
len: 13
v_gene: TRBV10-3

CDR3aa: CASTAANTGELFF
j_gene: TRBJ2-2
len: 13
v_gene: TRBV7-2

CDR3aa: CASSTSKGARGIYEQYF
j_gene: TRBJ2-7
len: 17
v_gene: TRBV7-9

CDR3aa: CASSAGLAGGPGGELFF
j_gene: TRBJ2-2
len: 17
v_gene: TRBV2

CDR3aa: CASSFSSRGFYEQYF
j_gene: TRBJ2-7
len: 15
v_gene: TRBV5-6

CDR3aa: CASSVPGTGGETQYF
j_gene: TRBJ2-5
len: 15
v_gene: TRBV5-1

CDR3aa: CASTPGQGNEQFF
j_gene: TRBJ2-1
len: 13
v_gene: TRBV5-4

CDR3aa: CASRPGWTSGRMVEQFF
j_gene: TRBJ2-1
len: 17
v_gene: TRBV5-1

CDR3aa: CASSVTVPGELFF
j_gene: TRBJ2-2
len: 13
v_gene: TRBV9

CDR3aa: CSVVQGPNQPQHF
j_gene: TRBJ1-5
len: 13
v_gene: TRBV29-1

CDR3aa: CASSEPGGNYNEQFF
j_gene: TRBJ2-1
len: 15
v_gene: TRBV25-1

CDR3aa: CAISDAGANTKAFF
j_gene: TRBJ1-1
len: 14
v_gene: TRBV10-3

CDR3aa: CAWEALAGIENEQFF
j_gene: TRBJ2-1
len: 15
v_gene: TRBV30

CDR3aa: CASSPMTGGGEQYF
j_gene: TRBJ2-7
len: 14
v_gene: TRBV7-3

CDR3aa: CASSVLFGRELQETQYF
j_gene: TRBJ2-5
len: 17
v_gene: TRBV7-6

CDR3aa: CASSLLGQGAKEQYF
j_gene: TRBJ2-5
len: 15
v_gene: TRBV5-6

CDR3aa: CASSPPRGGGALTDTQYF
j_gene: TRBJ2-3
len: 18
v_gene: TRBV18

CDR3aa: CASSYRDNQPQHF
j_gene: TRBJ1-5
len: 13
v_gene: TRBV18

CDR3aa: CASSPSSYEQYF
j_gene: TRBJ2-7
len: 12
v_gene: TRBV7-9

CDR3aa: CSVEDIGRDKQYF
j_gene: TRBJ2-5
len: 13
v_gene: TRBV29-1

CDR3aa: CASSLLGTGDYEQYF
j_gene: TRBJ2-7
len: 15
v_gene: TRBV7-7

CDR3aa: CASSVGPGQGAYEQYF
j_gene: TRBJ2-7
len: 16
v_gene: TRBV9

CDR3aa: CASRRSGGNTEAFF
j_gene: TRBJ1-1
len: 14
v_gene: TRBV10-2

CDR3aa: CASSLVAGGYNEQFF
j_gene: TRBJ2-1
len: 15
v_gene: TRBV7-2

CDR3aa: CASSQDLVDRGGNEQFF
j_gene: TRBJ2-1
len: 17
v_gene: TRBV4-1

CDR3aa: CASSVWRTGNEKLFF
j_gene: TRBJ1-4
len: 15
v_gene: TRBV2

CDR3aa: CASSVAQGAYEQYF
j_gene: TRBJ2-7
len: 14
v_gene: TRBV9

CDR3aa: CASSLTTALNEKLFF
j_gene: TRBJ1-4
len: 15
v_gene: TRBV6-5

CDR3aa: CASSLGLEQYF
j_gene: TRBJ2-7
len: 11
v_gene: TRBV5-4

CDR3aa: CASSLGDRGREQFF
j_gene: TRBJ2-1
len: 14
v_gene: TRBV2

CDR3aa: CASSKASRRSADYRFQSQHF
j_gene: TRBJ1-5
len: 20
v_gene: TRBV21-1

CDR3aa: CASSAMTGGLGQPQHF
j_gene: TRBJ1-5
len: 16
v_gene: TRBV6-1

CDR3aa: CAWSLTSGKQYF
j_gene: TRBJ2-3
len: 12
v_gene: TRBV30

CDR3aa: CASSFLYGINYEQYF
j_gene: TRBJ2-7
len: 15
v_gene: TRBV7-2

CDR3aa: CAISELQGDREKLFF
j_gene: TRBJ1-4
len: 15
v_gene: TRBV10-3

CDR3aa: CASSPRGTGLTEAFF
j_gene: TRBJ1-1
len: 15
v_gene: TRBV19

CDR3aa: CASSLGQGGTGELFF
j_gene: TRBJ2-2
len: 15
v_gene: TRBV5-1

CDR3aa: CASSLSTVRETQYF
j_gene: TRBJ2-5
len: 14
v_gene: TRBV19

CDR3aa: CASIRRLARSSYEQYF
j_gene: TRBJ2-7
len: 16
v_gene: TRBV2

CDR3aa: CASSDPGQGDNQPQHF
j_gene: TRBJ1-5
len: 16
v_gene: TRBV19

CDR3aa: CASSQRTDTQYF
j_gene: TRBJ2-3
len: 12
v_gene: TRBV7-2

CDR3aa: CASSLDLVLGEQYF
j_gene: TRBJ2-7
len: 14
v_gene: TRBV5-1

CDR3aa: CASSLRFEQFF
j_gene: TRBJ2-1
len: 11
v_gene: TRBV5-4

CDR3aa: CASNQQENTEAFF
j_gene: TRBJ1-1
len: 13
v_gene: TRBV9

CDR3aa: CASSSGLQSSYNEQFF
j_gene: TRBJ2-1
len: 16
v_gene: TRBV5-4

CDR3aa: CASSFADSGQQETQYF
j_gene: TRBJ2-5
len: 16
v_gene: TRBV28

CDR3aa: CASRPGTHVNTGELFF
j_gene: TRBJ2-2
len: 16
v_gene: TRBV7-3

CDR3aa: CASSPLTGNTEAFF
j_gene: TRBJ1-1
len: 14
v_gene: TRBV18

CDR3aa: CASSSGLNTEAFF
j_gene: TRBJ1-1
len: 13
v_gene: TRBV7-3

CDR3aa: CASSAGQDNYGYTF
j_gene: TRBJ1-2
len: 14
v_gene: TRBV5-1

CDR3aa: CASSRGQGFDEQFF
j_gene: TRBJ2-1
len: 14
v_gene: TRBV2

CDR3aa: CATSSGYVVTSGHNEQFF
j_gene: TRBJ2-1
len: 18
v_gene: TRBV15

CDR3aa: CASTIRGSYNEQFF
j_gene: TRBJ2-1
len: 14
v_gene: TRBV19